The 24 T cell receptor beta chains listed next were all sequenced from one sample in a study of regulatory T cells in long-lasting Graves disease. Time point described: newly diagnosed GD, antithyroid drugs for less than 3 months. From PBMCs, RNA was extracted and then used to make the TCR library. The authors built TCR beta libraries using iRepertoire HTBI primers and Arm-PCR of CDR3 regions. TCRdb re-called the multiplex PCR reads through MiXCR, storing one row per CDR3 protein. The data contain hundreds of thousands of distinct CDR3 sequences, about 16% of them singletons. This sample also appeared in a second study, on T cells in Graves' hyperthyroidism and ophthalmopathy.

Specimen: peripheral blood mononuclear cells (PBMCs), collected at new diagnosis, from a patient treated with antithyroid drugs. These receptors all come from a woman in her 30s with Graves disease.

This clonotype was observed a handful of times. V is TRBV5-4 and J is TRBJ2-1; D may correspond to TRBD1 or TRBD2 (6 bases each). Trimming removed 4 bases at V and 0 bases at J, with 23 bases between. There are 19 residues in the CDR3. The germline V gene encodes CDR1 SGHNT and CDR2 YYREEE (reference sequence). The CDR3 nucleotides read TGTGCCAGCAGCCAAGACCTCATTCGGGGGACATTCTCCTACAATGAGCAGTTCTTC. This gives the protein CASSQDLIRGTFSYNEQFF.

Comment on this clonotype: Possible read error: a much larger clone is one base away. This chain links TRBV6-2 or TRBV6-3 with TRBJ1-2; D not certain. The CDR3 has 12 residues. Germline assignment: CDR1 MNHEY and CDR2 SVGEGT. Between the trimmed V and J ends, which lost 2 bases and 4 bases, there was a span of 5 bases. The CDR3 nucleotides are TGTGCCAGCAGTTACGGCAGCTATGGCTACACCTTC. This sequence encodes CASSYGSYGYTF.

The CDR3 sequence: CASSNPPGEAFF. The CDR3, as DNA: TGTGCCAGCAGCAACCCACCAGGCGAAGCTTTCTTT. The rearrangement uses TRBV3-1 and TRBJ1-1; D remains unclear. Per germline, CDR1 LGHDT and CDR2 YNNKEL (reference sequence). The CDR3 runs 12 residues. The V end lost 5 bases, the J end lost 8 bases, and 12 bases lay between the germline ends.

This clonotype showed up just a few times. V and J are TRBV20-1 and TRBJ2-5, with D unclear. Trimming cost V 4 bases and J 0 bases, with 18 bases left between them. Germline CDR1 reads DFQATT; CDR2 reads SNEGSKA (reference sequence). The CDR3 consists of 16 residues. The chain's CDR3 is CSAKTPRAQYQETQYF. The CDR3 DNA follows: TGCAGTGCTAAAACCCCAAGGGCTCAGTACCAAGAGACCCAGTACTTC.

This clonotype was observed many times. The CDR3 sequence is CASSLMTGSDTEAFF. The CDR3 coding sequence is TGTGCCAGCAGCTTAATGACCGGGTCGGACACTGAAGCTTTCTTT. The V gene is TRBV7-3, the J gene TRBJ1-1; D call uncertain. V dropped 1 base and J dropped 3 bases, with 12 bases sitting between them. CDR1 is SGHTA and CDR2 is FQGTGA in the germline V gene. This CDR3 has 15 amino acids.

This clonotype was seen repeatedly, ten times or more. The chain is built from TRBV10-3 and TRBJ2-7; TRBD2 matches 8 bases. This CDR3 spans 13 amino acids. The V segment lost 8 bases and the J segment 5 bases; nucleotides outside the gene matches: 8. From germline, CDR1 is ENHRY and CDR2 SYGVKD. Here the CDR3 DNA reads TGTGCCATCCAAAGCGGGAGTATGGACGAGCAGTACTTC. Translated, it gives CAIQSGSMDEQYF.

There are a few counts of this clonotype. The gene calls are TRBV6-6 and TRBJ2-7; 7 bases are shared with TRBD2. Germline loops: CDR1 MNHNY, CDR2 SVGAGI (reference sequence). The trim removed 0 bases at V and 0 bases at J, leaving 17 bases unmatched. The CDR3 is made up of 20 amino acids. The CDR3 reads CASSYSMRRLGGSHSYEQYF. CDR3 nucleotide sequence: TGTGCCAGCAGTTACTCGATGCGTAGATTAGGCGGGAGCCACTCCTACGAGCAGTACTTC.

There are many counts of this clonotype. The chain has TRBV12-3 or TRBV12-4 and TRBJ2-1, with D tentatively TRBD2 (5 bases). The CDR3 covers 15 residues. The ends were cut back, 6 bases at V and 3 bases at J, with 15 bases in the middle. The CDR3 is CASRPHRGLYNEQFF. Here the CDR3 DNA reads TGTGCCAGCAGGCCGCATAGAGGGCTCTACAATGAGCAGTTCTTC.

The gene calls are TRBV20-1 and TRBJ1-1; perhaps TRBD1 as D (5 bases). V gave up 0 bases and J gave up 5 bases, with 16 bases separating them. Germline CDR1 DFQATT, CDR2 SNEGSKA (reference sequence). This CDR3 is built from 15 residues. The CDR3, as DNA: TGCAGTGCTAGAGAGGAGCGACGCAGGGTTACTGAAGCTTTCTTT. Translation: CSAREERRRVTEAFF.

This clonotype was found a few times. The V and J genes are TRBV30 and TRBJ1-1, with a weak D call TRBD1 (5 bases). CDR1 GTSNPN and CDR2 SVGIG come from the germline V gene (reference sequence). The CDR3 totals 13 residues. V lost 5 bases, J lost 3 bases, and 13 bases lay in between. DNA of the CDR3: TGTGCCTGGGGGGACGGGTGGGACACTGAAGCTTTCTTT. This encodes CAWGDGWDTEAFF.

This clonotype was seen repeatedly, ten times or more. The chain couples TRBV7-9 to TRBJ2-7; D unresolved. The V end was cut by 1 base, the J end by 6 bases, with 4 bases between. The CDR3 extends over 11 amino acids. The germline V gene encodes CDR1 SEHNR and CDR2 FQNEAQ (reference sequence). The CDR3 sequence is CASSLDSEQYF. The CDR3 DNA sequence: TGTGCCAGCAGCTTAGATAGCGAGCAGTACTTC.

This clonotype was recorded many times. This chain uses TRBV6-1 with TRBJ2-5; 11 bases match TRBD1. Germline assignment: CDR1 MNHNS and CDR2 SASEGT. The V segment lost 6 bases and the J segment 4 bases; nucleotides outside the gene matches: 4. This CDR3 is built from 14 residues. The CDR3 DNA is TGTGCCAGCAGGGAGGACAGGGGGCGAGAGACCCAGTACTTC. Protein: CASREDRGRETQYF.

This clonotype was picked up many times. DNA for the CDR3: TGTGCCAGCAGCTTAAAAGGTGGTCGGTTAGGGGAGCAGTACTTC. Translated, it gives CASSLKGGRLGEQYF. This chain connects TRBV7-2 to TRBJ2-7; D not resolved. CDR3 length: 15 residues. V lost 2 bases, J lost 7 bases, and 18 bases lay in between. Germline V gene data show CDR1 as SGHTA and CDR2 as FQGNSA.

Many counts were recorded for this clonotype. J is TRBJ2-5 and V is TRBV28, with no clear D. Per germline, CDR1 MDHEN and CDR2 SYDVKM. Trimming cost V 4 bases and J 4 bases, with 10 bases left between them. The CDR3 totals 13 residues. This CDR3 is CASSSPTTETQYF. As DNA, the CDR3 is TGTGCCAGCAGTTCTCCGACAACAGAGACCCAGTACTTC.

This clonotype was found many times. The V and J genes are TRBV29-1 and TRBJ2-3; no clear D gene. Per germline, CDR1 SQVTM and CDR2 ANQGSEA. This CDR3 is built from 15 residues. Deletions cut 6 bases from V and 4 bases from J, with 20 bases between. DNA for the CDR3: TGCAGCGTACTTCGGTCCCGCAATAGGGCAGATACGCAGTATTTT. The encoded protein is CSVLRSRNRADTQYF.

On this clonotype: A much larger clone lies a single base off, so this may be a read error. The chain carries TRBV7-2 and TRBJ2-1, with D possibly being TRBD2 (6 bases). CDR1 and CDR2 (germline): SGHTA, FQGNSA. CDR3 size: 15 residues. Trimming took off 1 base at V and 3 bases at J, with 10 bases between the two ends. This CDR3 is CASSLVWRGYNEQFF. The CDR3 DNA is TGTGCCAGCAGCTTAGTCTGGCGGGGCTACAATGAGCAGTTCTTC.

This clonotype was seen a few times. This sequence joins TRBV5-1 and TRBJ2-1; D is unclear. This CDR3 has 15 amino acids. Germline CDR1 and CDR2: SGHRS and YFSETQ. Trimming took off 2 bases at V and 3 bases at J, with 12 bases between the two ends. DNA for the CDR3: TGCGCCAGCAGCTTCCAAGGGTCCGGCTACAATGAGCAGTTCTTC. The encoded protein is CASSFQGSGYNEQFF.

In this sample, this clonotype turned up many times. The CDR3 here is CATSATSGGNNQPQHF. CDR3 bases: TGTGCCACCAGTGCTACCTCGGGGGGAAACAATCAGCCCCAGCATTTT. The chain has TRBV24-1 and TRBJ1-5; a possible D gene is TRBD1 (5 bases). Germline values: CDR1 KGHDR, CDR2 SFDVKD. The CDR3 loop spans 16 amino acids. Trimming removed 5 bases at V and 3 bases at J, with 16 bases between.

This clonotype was detected only once. The chain carries TRBV4-1 and TRBJ2-5, with D possibly being TRBD1 or TRBD2 (5 bases each). CDR1 MGHRA and CDR2 YSYEKL come from the germline V gene. The V end lost 5 bases, the J end lost 5 bases, and 15 bases lay between the germline ends. The CDR3 sequence is 14 residues long. CDR3: CASSRGELAETQYF. CDR3 sequence (DNA): TGCGCCAGCAGCAGAGGGGAGTTGGCGGAGACCCAGTACTTC.

This clonotype came up many times. The genes are TRBV2 and TRBJ1-6; a possible D gene is TRBD1 (5 bases). CDR1 SNHLY and CDR2 FYNNEI come from the germline V gene. V lost 6 bases to trimming and J lost 7 bases, with 10 bases between them. The CDR3 length is 13 residues. CDR3 coding DNA: TGTGCCAGCAGGGACACTTCGAATTCACCCCTCCACTTT. As protein: CASRDTSNSPLHF.

The chain carries TRBV30 and TRBJ2-7; 11 positions match TRBD1. V was pared by 2 bases and J by 6 bases, with 3 bases of the junction left unmatched. Germline CDR1 reads GTSNPN; CDR2 reads SVGIG (reference sequence). The length of the CDR3 is 13 residues. The CDR3 sequence is CAWSPGTGGEQYF. For the CDR3, the DNA is TGTGCCTGGAGTCCCGGGACAGGGGGCGAGCAGTACTTC. The entire variable domain, with the rest obtained from reference TRBV30 and TRBJ2-7, is as follows: SQTIHQWPATLVQPVGSPLSLECTVEGTSNPNLYWYRQAAGRGLQLLFYSVGIGQISSEVPQNLSASRPQDRQFILSSKKLLLSDSGFYLCAWSPGTGGEQYFGPGTRLTVT.

The chain combines TRBV6-1 with TRBJ2-7, with D perhaps TRBD1 (7 bases). Trimming removed 8 bases at V and 3 bases at J, with 20 bases between. CDR3 length: 15 amino acids. CDR1 is MNHNS and CDR2 is SASEGT in the germline V gene. CDR3 protein: CASGEDRSRGYEQYF. For the CDR3, the DNA is TGTGCCAGCGGGGAGGACAGGTCACGGGGCTACGAGCAGTACTTC.

There are many counts of this clonotype. The chain uses TRBV2 and TRBJ1-5; D remains unclear. This CDR3 contains 15 residues. V dropped 3 bases and J dropped 0 bases, with 9 bases sitting between them. Germline values: CDR1 SNHLY, CDR2 FYNNEI. CDR3 in DNA: TGTGCCAGCAGTGATCAAGATTATAGCAATCAGCCCCAGCATTTT. Translated: CASSDQDYSNQPQHF.

The chain carries TRBV5-1 and TRBJ2-5; D not certain. V was pared by 1 base and J by 5 bases, with 9 bases between. This CDR3 spans 13 amino acids. Germline CDR1 and CDR2: SGHRS and YFSETQ. The DNA for the CDR3 is TGCGCCAGCAGCTTGAGTGCTGGGGAGACCCAGTACTTC. Residues: CASSLSAGETQYF.